One sample yielded the 2 T cell receptor beta chains listed below, sequenced in a study of multiple sclerosis patients with progressive multifocal leukoencephalopathy. The assay was immunoSEQ multiplex PCR, and TCRdb's table has in-frame clones only and misses some. Of 30,000 to 35,000 clones in the sample, roughly 90% are singletons; the top ten hold more than 3%. Time point of the sample: time of PML onset. The sample consisted of PBMCs, taken from a patient treated with natalizumab. The receptors here all came from a human donor with progressive multifocal leukoencephalopathy.

V usage is TRBV29-1 and J usage is TRBJ2-1; 7 positions match TRBD2. This CDR3 has 15 residues. V lost 0 bases and J lost 6; bases outside the gene matches: 8. From germline, CDR1 is SQVTM and CDR2 ANQGSEA. The CDR3 DNA reads as TGCAGCGTTGAAGATAACGCGGGAGCCCTCAATGAGCAGTTCTTC. This sequence encodes CSVEDNAGALNEQFF.

The chain couples TRBV15 to TRBJ1-5, with 7 bases matching TRBD1. Germline V gene sequence: CDR1 LNHNV, CDR2 YYDKDF (reference sequence). The J segment lost 9 bases and the V segment lost 3 bases, leaving 23 bases of the junction unmatched. The CDR3 has 19 residues. In nucleotides, the CDR3 is TGTGCCACCAGCAGTGAAGCGGGACAGTTCCGCTCGAGGGATCGGCCCCAGCATTTT. Residues: CATSSEAGQFRSRDRPQHF.